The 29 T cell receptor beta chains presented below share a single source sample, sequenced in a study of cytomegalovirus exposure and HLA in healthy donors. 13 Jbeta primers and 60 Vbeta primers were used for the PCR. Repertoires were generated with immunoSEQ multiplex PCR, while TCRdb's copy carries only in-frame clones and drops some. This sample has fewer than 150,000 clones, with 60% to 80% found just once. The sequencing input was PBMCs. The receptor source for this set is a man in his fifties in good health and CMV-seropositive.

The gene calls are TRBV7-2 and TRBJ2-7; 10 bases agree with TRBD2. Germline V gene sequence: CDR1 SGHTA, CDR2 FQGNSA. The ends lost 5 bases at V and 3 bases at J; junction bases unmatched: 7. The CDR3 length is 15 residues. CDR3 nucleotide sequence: TGTGCCAGCAGCACTATAGCGGGGGGCTACTACGAGCAGTACTTC. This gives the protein CASSTIAGGYYEQYF.

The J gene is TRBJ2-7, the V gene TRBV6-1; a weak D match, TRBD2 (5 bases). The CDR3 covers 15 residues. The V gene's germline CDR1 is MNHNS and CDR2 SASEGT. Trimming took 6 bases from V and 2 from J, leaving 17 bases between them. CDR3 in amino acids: CASRKEGRSAYEQYF. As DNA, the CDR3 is TGTGCCAGCAGAAAAGAGGGCAGGTCCGCCTACGAGCAGTACTTC.

In DNA, the CDR3 is TGTGCCAGCAGCTTAAAAGGGGGGGGCCAGCCCCAGCATTTT. This gives the protein CASSLKGGGQPQHF. V is TRBV5-6 and J is TRBJ1-5; TRBD1 is a possible D gene (6 bases). Germline values: CDR1 SGHDT, CDR2 YYEEEE. This CDR3 comprises 14 residues. V was cut by 2 bases and J by 7 bases, with 13 bases left in between. The whole variable domain, remainder taken from reference TRBV5-6 and TRBJ1-5, is DAGVTQSPTHLIKTRGQQVTLRCSPKSGHDTVSWYQQALGQGPQFIFQYYEEEERQRGNFPDRFSGHQFPNYSSELNVNALLLGDSALYLCASSLKGGGQPQHFGDGTRLSIL.

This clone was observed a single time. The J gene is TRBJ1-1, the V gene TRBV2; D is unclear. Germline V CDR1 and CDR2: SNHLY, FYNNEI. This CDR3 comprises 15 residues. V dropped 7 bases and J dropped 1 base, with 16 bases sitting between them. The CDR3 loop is CASTLDDMWNTEAFF. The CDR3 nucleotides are TGTGCCAGCACTTTGGATGACATGTGGAACACTGAAGCTTTCTTT.

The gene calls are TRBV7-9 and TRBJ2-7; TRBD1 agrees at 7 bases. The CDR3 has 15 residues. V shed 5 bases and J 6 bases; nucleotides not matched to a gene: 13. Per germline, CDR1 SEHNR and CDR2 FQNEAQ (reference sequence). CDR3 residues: CASSAQGSEVGEQYF. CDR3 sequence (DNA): TGTGCCAGCAGCGCACAGGGGAGTGAGGTTGGCGAGCAGTACTTC.

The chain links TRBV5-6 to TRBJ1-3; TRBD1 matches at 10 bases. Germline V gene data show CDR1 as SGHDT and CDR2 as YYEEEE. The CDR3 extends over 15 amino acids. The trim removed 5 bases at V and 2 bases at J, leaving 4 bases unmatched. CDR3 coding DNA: TGTGCCAGCAGTCCGACAGGGGGCCCTGGAAACACCATATATTTT. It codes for CASSPTGGPGNTIYF.

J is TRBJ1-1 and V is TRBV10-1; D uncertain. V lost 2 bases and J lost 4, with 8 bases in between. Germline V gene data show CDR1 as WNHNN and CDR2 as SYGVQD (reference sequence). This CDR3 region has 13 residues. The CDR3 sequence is CASSEGTGTEAFF. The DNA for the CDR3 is TGCGCCAGCAGTGAGGGCACGGGCACTGAAGCTTTCTTT.

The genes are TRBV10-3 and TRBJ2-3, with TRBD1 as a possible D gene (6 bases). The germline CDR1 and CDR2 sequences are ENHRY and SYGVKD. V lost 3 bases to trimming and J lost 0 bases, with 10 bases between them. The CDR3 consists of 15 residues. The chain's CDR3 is CAISEIDRSTDTQYF. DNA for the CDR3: TGTGCCATCAGTGAAATTGACAGGAGCACAGATACGCAGTATTTT.

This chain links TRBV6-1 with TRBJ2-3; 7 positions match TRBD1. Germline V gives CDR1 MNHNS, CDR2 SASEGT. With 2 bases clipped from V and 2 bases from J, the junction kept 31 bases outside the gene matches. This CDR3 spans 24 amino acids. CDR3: CASSEPDRVSDTATRDWNTDTQYF. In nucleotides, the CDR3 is TGTGCCAGCAGTGAACCAGACAGGGTCAGTGACACCGCAACCCGGGATTGGAACACAGATACGCAGTATTTT.

Written as DNA, the CDR3 is TGTGCCAGCAGCATCCGGGACAGGGGATGGACTGAAGCTTTCTTT. This gives the protein CASSIRDRGWTEAFF. The chain has TRBV14 and TRBJ1-1, with 10 bases identical to TRBD1. The germline gives CDR1 SGHDN, CDR2 FVKESK. This CDR3 has 15 amino acids. Trimming cost V 5 bases and J 5 bases; bases outside gene matches: 8. Looking up the rest from reference TRBV14 and TRBJ1-1 gives the full variable domain: EAGVTQFPSHSVIEKGQTVTLRCDPISGHDNLYWYRRVMGKEIKFLLHFVKESKQDESGMPNNRFLAERTGGTYSTLKVQPAELEDSGVYFCASSIRDRGWTEAFFGQGTRLTVV.

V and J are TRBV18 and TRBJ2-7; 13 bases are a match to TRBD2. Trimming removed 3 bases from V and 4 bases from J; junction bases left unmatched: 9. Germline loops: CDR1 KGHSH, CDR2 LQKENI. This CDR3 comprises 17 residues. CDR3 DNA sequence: TGTGCCAGCTCACCGGGGACTAGCGGGGCCCATCCGTACGAGCAGTACTTC. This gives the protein CASSPGTSGAHPYEQYF.

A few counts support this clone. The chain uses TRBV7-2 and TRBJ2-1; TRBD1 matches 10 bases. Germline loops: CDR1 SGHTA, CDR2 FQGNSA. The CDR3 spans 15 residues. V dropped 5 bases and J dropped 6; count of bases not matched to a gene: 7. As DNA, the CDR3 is TGTGCCAGCAGCCATGACAGGGGGCATCGCAATGAGCAGTTCTTC. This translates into CASSHDRGHRNEQFF.

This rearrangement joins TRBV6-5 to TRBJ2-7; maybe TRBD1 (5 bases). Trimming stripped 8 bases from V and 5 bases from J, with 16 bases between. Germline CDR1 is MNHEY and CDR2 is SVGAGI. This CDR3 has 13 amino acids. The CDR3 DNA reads TGTGCCAGCCGACGCAGGGATTTAGACGAGCAGTACTTC. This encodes CASRRRDLDEQYF.

The DNA of the CDR3 is TGTGCCAGCAGCTCCCGTCTTAGTGGTGCCTACGAGCGGCAGTACTTC. Protein sequence: CASSSRLSGAYERQYF. V and J are TRBV13 and TRBJ2-7; D gene uncertain. Germline CDR1 PRHDT, CDR2 FYEKMQ (reference sequence). CDR3 size: 16 residues. Deletions cut 4 bases from V and 9 bases from J, with 25 bases between. The whole variable domain, filled in from reference TRBV13 and TRBJ2-7, reads AAGVIQSPRHLIKEKRETATLKCYPIPRHDTVYWYQQGPGQDPQFLISFYEKMQSDKGSIPDRFSAQQFSDYHSELNMSSLELGDSALYFCASSSRLSGAYERQYFGPGTRLTVT.

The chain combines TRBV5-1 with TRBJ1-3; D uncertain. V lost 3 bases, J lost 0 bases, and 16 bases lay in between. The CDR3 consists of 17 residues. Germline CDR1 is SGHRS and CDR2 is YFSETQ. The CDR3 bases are TGCGCCAGCAGCTGGGAAGGAGGGCTGAGCTCTGGAAACACCATATATTTT. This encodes CASSWEGGLSSGNTIYF.

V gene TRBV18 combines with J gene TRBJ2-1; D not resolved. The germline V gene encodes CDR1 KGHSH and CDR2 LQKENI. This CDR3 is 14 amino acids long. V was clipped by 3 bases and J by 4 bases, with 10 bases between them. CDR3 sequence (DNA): TGTGCCAGCTCACCCACCCGTAGTTACAATGAGCAGTTCTTC. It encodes CASSPTRSYNEQFF.

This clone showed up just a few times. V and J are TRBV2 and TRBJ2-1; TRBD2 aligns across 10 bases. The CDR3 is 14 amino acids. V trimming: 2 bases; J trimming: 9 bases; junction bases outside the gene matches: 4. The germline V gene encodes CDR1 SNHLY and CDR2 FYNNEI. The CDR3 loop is CASSELAGEGEQFF. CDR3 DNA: TGTGCCAGCAGTGAACTAGCGGGAGAGGGTGAGCAGTTCTTC.

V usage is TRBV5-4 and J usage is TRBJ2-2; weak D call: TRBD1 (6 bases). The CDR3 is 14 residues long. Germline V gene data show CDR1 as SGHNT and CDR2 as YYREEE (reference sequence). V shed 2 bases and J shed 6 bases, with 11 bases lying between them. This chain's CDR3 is CASSLGDRSGELFF. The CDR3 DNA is TGTGCCAGCAGCTTAGGAGACAGGTCCGGGGAGCTGTTTTTT. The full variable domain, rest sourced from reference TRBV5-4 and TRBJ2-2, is ETGVTQSPTHLIKTRGQQVTLRCSSQSGHNTVSWYQQALGQGPQFIFQYYREEENGRGNFPPRFSGLQFPNYSSELNVNALELDDSALYLCASSLGDRSGELFFGEGSRLTVL.

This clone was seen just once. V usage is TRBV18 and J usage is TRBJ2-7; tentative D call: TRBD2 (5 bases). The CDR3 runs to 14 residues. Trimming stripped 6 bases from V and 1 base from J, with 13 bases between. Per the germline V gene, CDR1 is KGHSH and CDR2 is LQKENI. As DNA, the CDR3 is TGTGCCAGCTCTCGTGGACTGGAGTCCTACGAGCAGTACTTC. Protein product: CASSRGLESYEQYF.

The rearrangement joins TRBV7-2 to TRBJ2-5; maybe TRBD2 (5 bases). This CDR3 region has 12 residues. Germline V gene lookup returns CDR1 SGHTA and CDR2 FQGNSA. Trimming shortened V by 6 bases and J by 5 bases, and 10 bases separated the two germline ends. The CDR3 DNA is TGTGCCAGCAGGATGGGCGGGGAGACCCAGTACTTC. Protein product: CASRMGGETQYF.

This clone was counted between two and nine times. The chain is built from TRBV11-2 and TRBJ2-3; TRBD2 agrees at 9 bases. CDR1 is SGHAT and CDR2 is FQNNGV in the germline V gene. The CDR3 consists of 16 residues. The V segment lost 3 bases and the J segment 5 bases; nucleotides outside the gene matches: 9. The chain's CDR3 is CASSFAGGGAVDTQYF. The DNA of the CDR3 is TGTGCCAGCAGCTTTGCCGGCGGGGGGGCCGTAGATACGCAGTATTTT.

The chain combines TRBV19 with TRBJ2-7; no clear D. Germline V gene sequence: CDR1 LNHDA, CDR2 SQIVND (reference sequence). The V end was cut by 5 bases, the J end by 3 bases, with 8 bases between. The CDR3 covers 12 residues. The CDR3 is CASSATVYEQYF. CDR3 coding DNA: TGTGCCAGTAGTGCAACAGTCTACGAGCAGTACTTC.

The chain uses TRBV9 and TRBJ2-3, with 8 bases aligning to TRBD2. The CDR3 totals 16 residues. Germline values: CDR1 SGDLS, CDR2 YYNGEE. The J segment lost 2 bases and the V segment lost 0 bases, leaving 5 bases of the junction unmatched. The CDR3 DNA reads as TGTGCCAGCAGCGTAGGAGGAGCGGGGGCCACAGATACGCAGTATTTT. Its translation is CASSVGGAGATDTQYF.

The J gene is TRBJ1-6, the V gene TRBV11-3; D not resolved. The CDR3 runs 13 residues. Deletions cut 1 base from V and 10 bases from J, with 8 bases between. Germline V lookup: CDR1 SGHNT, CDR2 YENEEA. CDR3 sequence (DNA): TGTGCCAGCAGCTTAGGCCGCGAGTCACCCCTCCACTTT. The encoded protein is CASSLGRESPLHF.

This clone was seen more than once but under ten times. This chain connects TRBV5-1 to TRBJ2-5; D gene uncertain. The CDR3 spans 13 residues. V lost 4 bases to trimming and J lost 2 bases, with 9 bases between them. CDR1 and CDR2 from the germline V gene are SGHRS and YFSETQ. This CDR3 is CASSTLEQETQYF. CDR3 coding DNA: TGCGCCAGCAGCACCCTAGAACAAGAGACCCAGTACTTC. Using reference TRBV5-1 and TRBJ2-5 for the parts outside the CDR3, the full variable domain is KAGVTQTPRYLIKTRGQQVTLSCSPISGHRSVSWYQQTPGQGLQFLFEYFSETQRNKGNFPGRFSGRQFSNSRSEMNVSTLELGDSALYLCASSTLEQETQYFGPGTRLLVL.

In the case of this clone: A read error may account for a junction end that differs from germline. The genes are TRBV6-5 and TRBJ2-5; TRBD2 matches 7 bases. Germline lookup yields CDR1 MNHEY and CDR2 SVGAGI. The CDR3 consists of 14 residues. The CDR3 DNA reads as TGTGCCAGCAGTAAACTAGCGACCCAAGGGACCCAGTACTTC. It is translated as CASSKLATQGTQYF.

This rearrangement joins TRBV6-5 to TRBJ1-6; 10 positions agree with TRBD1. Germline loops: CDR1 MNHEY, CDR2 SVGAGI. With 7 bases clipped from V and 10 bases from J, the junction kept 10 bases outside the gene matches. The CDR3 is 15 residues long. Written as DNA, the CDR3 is TGTGCCAGCACGTCGGGACAGGGGAGGGGATCACCCCTCCACTTT. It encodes CASTSGQGRGSPLHF.

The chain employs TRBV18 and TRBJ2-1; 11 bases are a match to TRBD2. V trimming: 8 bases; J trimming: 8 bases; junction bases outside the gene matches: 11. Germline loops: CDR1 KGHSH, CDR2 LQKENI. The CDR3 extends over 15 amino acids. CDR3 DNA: TGTGCCAGCACTCGATTAGCGGGAGGGGGCGATGAGCAGTTCTTC. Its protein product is CASTRLAGGGDEQFF.

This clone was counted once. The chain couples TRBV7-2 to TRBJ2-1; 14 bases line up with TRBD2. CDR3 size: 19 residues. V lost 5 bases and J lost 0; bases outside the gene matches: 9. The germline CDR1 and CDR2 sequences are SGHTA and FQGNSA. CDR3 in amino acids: CASSPRGLAGASSYNEQFF. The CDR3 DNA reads TGTGCCAGCAGCCCCCGGGGACTAGCGGGGGCTAGCTCCTACAATGAGCAGTTCTTC.